Each of the 26 T cell receptor beta chains below was sequenced from the same sample in a study of CD8+ T cells in alopecia areata. Following extraction, RNA underwent reverse transcription to cDNA, which served as the sequencing template. Some clones are missing from TCRdb's copy, which holds only in-frame ones; the method was immunoSEQ multiplex PCR. Among approximately 180,000 clones listed, 63% were seen once. The sequencing used CD4+ T cells sorted from blood, collected at week 0. The receptors originated from a human donor with alopecia areata.

The chain carries TRBV29-1 and TRBJ1-2; D may be TRBD1 (6 bases). Per germline, CDR1 SQVTM and CDR2 ANQGSEA. Trimming shortened V by 0 bases and J by 8 bases, and 13 bases separated the two germline ends. The CDR3 covers 13 residues. DNA of the CDR3: TGCAGCGTTGAAGATAAAGGGGGTGCGGGCTACACCTTC. Its translation is CSVEDKGGAGYTF. Full variable domain (remainder filled in from reference TRBV29-1 and TRBJ1-2): SAVISQKPSRDICQRGTSLTIQCQVDSQVTMMFWYRQQPGQSLTLIATANQGSEATYESGFVIDKFPISRPNLTFSTLTVSNMSPEDSSIYLCSVEDKGGAGYTFGSGTRLTVV.

A few counts support this clone. This sequence joins TRBV27 and TRBJ1-5; D may be TRBD1 (6 bases). The CDR3 length is 15 residues. V lost 11 bases and J lost 0, with 17 bases in between. Germline loops: CDR1 MNHEY, CDR2 SMNVEV (reference sequence). The CDR3 nucleotides are TGTGCCGTGGGTCAGGGGATTCGTAGCAATCAGCCCCAGCATTTT. It encodes CAVGQGIRSNQPQHF.

The J gene is TRBJ2-1, the V gene TRBV29-1, with 8 bases fitting TRBD2. This CDR3 region has 14 residues. V dropped 4 bases and J dropped 7; count of bases not matched to a gene: 9. Germline assignment: CDR1 SQVTM and CDR2 ANQGSEA. The CDR3 here is CSVVSASGRNEQFF. In nucleotides, the CDR3 is TGCAGCGTTGTTTCGGCTAGCGGGCGGAATGAGCAGTTCTTC.

The chain links TRBV25-1 to TRBJ2-5; D is uncertain. The CDR3 totals 14 residues. Looked up from germline, CDR1 is MGHDK and CDR2 is SYGVNS. Deletions cut 3 bases from V and 2 bases from J, with 10 bases between. CDR3: CASSEWQVQETQYF. The DNA of the CDR3 is TGTGCCAGCAGTGAGTGGCAGGTACAAGAGACCCAGTACTTC.

The chain recombines TRBV5-1 with TRBJ2-7, with 11 bases matching TRBD2. The V gene end was trimmed by 0 bases and the J gene end by 4 bases; junction bases not matched to a gene: 3. The CDR3 consists of 15 residues. Germline CDR1 is SGHRS and CDR2 is YFSETQ. The CDR3 nucleotides are TGCGCCAGCAGCTTGGGTCTAGCGGGGGGATACGAGCAGTACTTC. Its protein is CASSLGLAGGYEQYF.

This clone was seen a handful of times. The V gene is TRBV7-2, the J gene TRBJ2-3; D might be TRBD2 (6 bases). V shed 0 bases and J shed 0 bases, with 10 bases lying between them. Per germline, CDR1 SGHTA and CDR2 FQGNSA. CDR3 length equals 16 residues. The CDR3 DNA is TGTGCCAGCAGCTTAGCTTCCGGGACTAGCACAGATACGCAGTATTTT. It translates to CASSLASGTSTDTQYF.

This rearrangement joins TRBV27 to TRBJ2-7; 11 bases line up with TRBD2. The germline V gene encodes CDR1 MNHEY and CDR2 SMNVEV (reference sequence). With 4 bases clipped from V and 5 bases from J, the junction kept 7 bases outside the gene matches. The CDR3 loop spans 15 amino acids. CDR3 loop: CASSSLSGGANEQYF. DNA of the CDR3: TGTGCCAGCAGTTCGCTTAGCGGGGGGGCGAACGAGCAGTACTTC.

In its sample, this clone was seen a few times. The chain uses TRBV5-6 and TRBJ1-2; a weak D match, TRBD1 (6 bases). Looked up from germline, CDR1 is SGHDT and CDR2 is YYEEEE. The V end was cut by 2 bases, the J end by 4 bases, with 18 bases between. The CDR3 has 16 residues. CDR3 nucleotide sequence: TGTGCCAGCAGCTTTTCCATTGGGGGGCGTATCTATGGCTACACCTTC. It is translated as CASSFSIGGRIYGYTF.

This clone turned up a few times. This chain uses TRBV5-1 with TRBJ1-2, with 7 bases aligning to TRBD1. Per the germline V gene, CDR1 is SGHRS and CDR2 is YFSETQ. After removal of 4 bases from V and 7 bases from J, the junction contained 10 bases not matched to a gene. The CDR3 has 14 amino acids. The CDR3 bases are TGCGCCAGCAGCCCGGGGGACAGCGGCCGTGGCTACACCTTC. Translating it yields CASSPGDSGRGYTF. The variable domain in full, with the rest retrieved from reference TRBV5-1 and TRBJ1-2, is KAGVTQTPRYLIKTRGQQVTLSCSPISGHRSVSWYQQTPGQGLQFLFEYFSETQRNKGNFPGRFSGRQFSNSRSEMNVSTLELGDSALYLCASSPGDSGRGYTFGSGTRLTVV.

The chain carries TRBV10-1 and TRBJ2-2; 10 nucleotides line up with TRBD2. After removal of 5 bases from V and 4 bases from J, the junction contained 4 bases not matched to a gene. Germline values: CDR1 WNHNN, CDR2 SYGVQD (reference sequence). This CDR3 is built from 15 residues. CDR3 in DNA: TGCGCCAGCAGTCGGACTAGCGGAGCCACCGGGGAGCTGTTTTTT. It yields the protein CASSRTSGATGELFF.

V gene TRBV18 combines with J gene TRBJ2-3; TRBD1 might be the D (6 bases). CDR1 and CDR2 (germline): KGHSH, LQKENI. This CDR3 is built from 14 residues. The V end was cut by 6 bases, the J end by 2 bases, with 12 bases between. This CDR3 is CASSHGQTTDTQYF. CDR3 DNA: TGTGCCAGCTCCCACGGACAGACCACAGATACGCAGTATTTT.

V usage is TRBV15 and J usage is TRBJ2-5, with 8 bases that match TRBD2. CDR3 length: 16 residues. Germline V gene lookup returns CDR1 LNHNV and CDR2 YYDKDF (reference sequence). V gave up 5 bases and J gave up 4 bases; unmatched junction bases: 12. The CDR3 DNA follows: TGTGCCACCAGCGTAGAGATATCGGGGGGGCCAGAGACCCAGTACTTC. Encoded protein: CATSVEISGGPETQYF.

This clone came up a few times. The V call is TRBV15, the J call TRBJ2-3; TRBD1 or TRBD2 may be the D gene (6 bases each). In germline, CDR1 is LNHNV, CDR2 YYDKDF (reference sequence). The length of the CDR3 is 16 residues. Trimming took 1 base from V and 5 from J, leaving 16 bases between them. As DNA, the CDR3 is TGTGCCACCAGCAGAGCTGGGACTCAAGGGGGAGATACGCAGTATTTT. Translation gives CATSRAGTQGGDTQYF. Together with reference TRBV15 and TRBJ2-3, the CDR3 gives the full variable domain: DAMVIQNPRYQVTQFGKPVTLSCSQTLNHNVMYWYQQKSSQAPKLLFHYYDKDFNNEADTPDNFQSRRPNTSFCFLDIRSPGLGDTAMYLCATSRAGTQGGDTQYFGPGTRLTVL.

The rearrangement joins TRBV7-3 to TRBJ2-1, with D perhaps TRBD1 or TRBD2 (5 bases each). CDR1 is SGHTA, CDR2 FQGTGA, per germline. V was trimmed by 5 bases and J by 9 bases, leaving 14 bases between them. The CDR3 is made up of 13 amino acids. The CDR3 loop is CASSVGTFGEQFF. The CDR3 region has the DNA TGTGCCAGCAGCGTTGGGACCTTCGGTGAGCAGTTCTTC.

This clone was seen a handful of times. J is TRBJ1-5 and V is TRBV7-6; D gene uncertain. The CDR3 is made up of 11 amino acids. The V end was cut by 6 bases, the J end by 7 bases, with 7 bases between. The germline gives CDR1 SGHVS, CDR2 FNYEAQ. CDR3 DNA sequence: TGTGCCAGCAGTGTGGGCCAGCCCCAGCATTTT. This translates into CASSVGQPQHF.

This clone showed up just a few times. The V and J genes are TRBV5-1 and TRBJ2-2; 8 positions agree with TRBD1. The CDR3 covers 15 residues. The germline V gene encodes CDR1 SGHRS and CDR2 YFSETQ. V was pared by 6 bases and J by 1 base, with 5 bases of the junction left unmatched. The CDR3 region is CASTPGTGNTGELFF. Here the CDR3 DNA reads TGCGCCAGCACGCCCGGGACAGGGAACACCGGGGAGCTGTTTTTT.

This clone was picked up one time. This rearrangement joins TRBV6-5 to TRBJ2-7; D remains unclear. In germline, CDR1 is MNHEY, CDR2 SVGAGI. The germline V and J ends were trimmed by 5 bases and 1 base, with 15 bases remaining between them. This CDR3 has 15 residues. The CDR3 bases are TGTGCCAGCAGTCCCTACCGTGGCTCGTCCTACGAGCAGTACTTC. It translates to CASSPYRGSSYEQYF.

This clone was recorded a few times. The genes are TRBV15 and TRBJ1-2; D might be TRBD1 (5 bases). CDR1 and CDR2 from the germline V gene are LNHNV and YYDKDF (reference sequence). The CDR3 loop spans 15 amino acids. V was shortened by 5 bases and J by 2 bases, with 15 bases between the two germline ends. CDR3 sequence (DNA): TGTGCCACCAGCGAGGGACTTCCCTCGAACTATGGCTACACCTTC. It is translated as CATSEGLPSNYGYTF.

The chain uses TRBV10-2 and TRBJ2-7; D is perhaps TRBD1 (6 bases). The ends were cut back, 6 bases at V and 5 bases at J, with 17 bases in the middle. The CDR3 has 14 residues. CDR1 WSHSY and CDR2 SAAADI come from the germline V gene. The CDR3 reads CASSGTGMVDEQYF. DNA for the CDR3: TGCGCCAGCAGCGGTACAGGGATGGTCGACGAGCAGTACTTC.

The CDR3 DNA follows: TGTGCCAGCAGTTACGGGGGGATCGCAGATACGCAGTATTTT. Its translation is CASSYGGIADTQYF. The rearrangement joins TRBV6-5 to TRBJ2-3; D might be TRBD2 (6 bases). Germline CDR1 MNHEY, CDR2 SVGAGI. Trimming shortened V by 2 bases and J by 4 bases, and 10 bases separated the two germline ends. This CDR3 spans 14 amino acids.

The genes are TRBV6-5 and TRBJ1-2; D gene ambiguous. From germline, CDR1 is MNHEY and CDR2 SVGAGI. The CDR3 runs 13 residues. Trimming took 0 bases from V and 9 from J, leaving 11 bases between them. CDR3 residues: CASSYSGRESYTF. In DNA, the CDR3 is TGTGCCAGCAGTTACTCAGGACGGGAAAGCTACACCTTC.

The chain carries TRBV18 and TRBJ2-3; TRBD1 agrees at 10 bases. V lost 5 bases to trimming and J lost 6 bases; unmatched junction nucleotides: 8. CDR3 size: 15 residues. Germline V gene data show CDR1 as KGHSH and CDR2 as LQKENI. The CDR3 here is CASSVDRGRADTQYF. The CDR3 DNA is TGTGCCAGCTCAGTCGACAGGGGGCGAGCGGATACGCAGTATTTT.

J is TRBJ1-1 and V is TRBV6-5; possible D gene TRBD1, 6 bases. The V and J ends lost 5 bases and 4 bases respectively, with 14 bases between them. Germline V gives CDR1 MNHEY, CDR2 SVGAGI. This CDR3 spans 14 amino acids. The CDR3 sequence is CASSPRKGVTEAFF. DNA for the CDR3: TGTGCCAGCAGTCCCCGAAAGGGGGTCACTGAAGCTTTCTTT.

CDR3 in DNA: TGCGCCAGCAGCCACACGGAATTCACAGATACGCAGTATTTT. Translation: CASSHTEFTDTQYF. The chain couples TRBV5-1 to TRBJ2-3, with unresolved D. Trimming removed 4 bases from V and 2 bases from J, with 11 bases in between. Germline CDR1 SGHRS, CDR2 YFSETQ. This CDR3 is 14 amino acids long.

In its sample, this clone was seen a few times. This CDR3 is also generated by other DNA sequences in the sample. The V gene is TRBV29-1, the J gene TRBJ2-3; the D gene is possibly TRBD2 (5 bases). Trimming shortened V by 4 bases and J by 6 bases, and 5 bases separated the two germline ends. CDR1 and CDR2 (germline): SQVTM, ANQGSEA. The CDR3 has 10 amino acids. In DNA, the CDR3 is TGCAGCGTTGGGACTGATACGCAGTATTTT. Encoded protein: CSVGTDTQYF.

This clone came up a few times. V gene TRBV4-2 combines with J gene TRBJ1-2; D not resolved. Germline-derived CDR1 and CDR2 are LGHNA and YNFKEQ. V lost 3 bases and J lost 6, with 11 bases in between. The CDR3 contains 13 residues. CDR3 bases: TGTGCCAGCAGCCACCCGGGAAGTGATGGCTACACCTTC. It encodes CASSHPGSDGYTF.